Shown below are 25 T cell receptor beta chains from a single sample sequenced in a study of T cells in localized non-small cell lung cancer. TCRdb's copy holds only in-frame clones and misses some; the assay was immunoSEQ multiplex PCR. The top ten hold about 17% of the sample, which has roughly 34,000 clones, 87% seen once. Sequenced material: peripheral blood mononuclear cells, taken before any cancer treatment. These receptors all stem from a man aged 40 to 70 with stage III lung adenocarcinoma.

This clone was detected only a few times. V and J are TRBV19 and TRBJ2-1; TRBD2 might be the D (6 bases). Germline CDR1 and CDR2: LNHDA and SQIVND (reference sequence). V was clipped by 3 bases and J by 8 bases, with 11 bases between them. The CDR3 spans 13 residues. The CDR3 bases are TGTGCCAGTAGTATGGTTAGCGGCGATGAGCAGTTCTTC. Residues: CASSMVSGDEQFF.

This clone was recorded once. V gene TRBV30 combines with J gene TRBJ1-1; 8 bases are shared with TRBD1. The germline V gene has CDR1 GTSNPN and CDR2 SVGIG (reference sequence). The CDR3 length is 14 residues. V was clipped by 2 bases and J by 7 bases; unmatched bases: 9. As DNA, the CDR3 is TGTGCCTGGAGTTCCGGACAGGGAATATTTGAAGCTTTCTTT. Protein product: CAWSSGQGIFEAFF.

This clone was picked up a small number of times. The chain combines TRBV28 with TRBJ1-5, with 7 bases fitting TRBD1. With 8 bases clipped from V and 4 bases from J, the junction kept 8 bases outside the gene matches. From germline, CDR1 is MDHEN and CDR2 SYDVKM. The CDR3 has 14 residues. The CDR3: CASSRQGGNQPQHF. DNA for the CDR3: TGTGCCAGCTCGAGACAGGGTGGGAATCAGCCCCAGCATTTT.

V gene TRBV2 combines with J gene TRBJ2-7; D ambiguous. V lost 7 bases and J lost 5, with 12 bases in between. Germline lookup yields CDR1 SNHLY and CDR2 FYNNEI. CDR3 length: 12 amino acids. CDR3 loop: CASIHGPDEQYF. The CDR3 region has the DNA TGTGCCAGCATACATGGTCCGGACGAGCAGTACTTC.

This chain connects TRBV2 to TRBJ2-1; 10 nucleotides match TRBD2. Germline V gives CDR1 SNHLY, CDR2 FYNNEI. The CDR3 spans 14 residues. J gave up 4 bases and V 6 bases, and 3 bases lay outside the gene matches. In nucleotides, the CDR3 is TGTGCCAGCAGAGCGGGGGGGTATTACAATGAGCAGTTCTTC. Its protein is CASRAGGYYNEQFF. Using reference TRBV2 and TRBJ2-1 for the parts outside the CDR3, the full variable domain is EPEVTQTPSHQVTQMGQEVILRCVPISNHLYFYWYRQILGQKVEFLVSFYNNEISEKSEIFDDQFSVERPDGSNFTLKIRSTKLEDSAMYFCASRAGGYYNEQFFGPGTRLTVL.

The rearrangement uses TRBV29-1 and TRBJ2-7, with 8 bases fitting TRBD1. Germline CDR1 reads SQVTM; CDR2 reads ANQGSEA. V lost 7 bases and J lost 3; bases outside the gene matches: 5. This CDR3 comprises 12 residues. The DNA of the CDR3 is TGCAGCGGGGGACAGGCGGACTACGAGCAGTACTTC. Its protein is CSGGQADYEQYF.

The chain has TRBV4-3 and TRBJ2-7; no firm D call. Germline CDR1 reads LGHNA; CDR2 reads YSLEER. The CDR3 has 17 residues. V was trimmed by 5 bases and J by 0 bases, leaving 20 bases between them. As DNA, the CDR3 is TGCGCCAGCAGCGCAAGTGGTCCTGGGGTAGGCTCCTACGAGCAGTACTTC. It is translated as CASSASGPGVGSYEQYF.

The chain couples TRBV6-6 to TRBJ2-1; 13 nucleotides line up with TRBD2. The ends lost 2 bases at V and 6 bases at J; junction bases unmatched: 4. This CDR3 has 16 amino acids. The V gene's germline CDR1 is MNHNY and CDR2 SVGAGI (reference sequence). CDR3 loop: CASSYPGLAGFNEQFF. CDR3 in DNA: TGTGCCAGCAGTTACCCGGGACTAGCGGGGTTCAATGAGCAGTTCTTC.

The chain recombines TRBV7-9 with TRBJ1-3; weak D call: TRBD1 (5 bases). The V gene's germline CDR1 is SEHNR and CDR2 FQNEAQ (reference sequence). V was pared by 3 bases and J by 2 bases, with 17 bases between. This CDR3 contains 17 residues. CDR3 loop: CASSFSRGQFTGNTIYF. CDR3 coding DNA: TGTGCCAGCAGCTTCTCGCGGGGCCAGTTCACTGGAAACACCATATATTTT.

This chain links TRBV12-5 with TRBJ1-2; a weak D match, TRBD1 (6 bases). Germline-derived CDR1 and CDR2 are LGHNT and FRNRAP. The V end was cut by 1 base, the J end by 7 bases, with 13 bases between. This CDR3 comprises 14 residues. In DNA, the CDR3 is TGTGCTAGTGGTTTGGGTCCGGGGGCCGGTGGCTACACCTTC. It codes for CASGLGPGAGGYTF.

The chain carries TRBV7-9 and TRBJ1-1; D remains unclear. Germline V CDR1 and CDR2: SEHNR, FQNEAQ (reference sequence). The CDR3 is 13 amino acids. Deletions cut 2 bases from V and 5 bases from J, with 9 bases between. DNA for the CDR3: TGTGCCAGCAGCTTACTTGAGGGTACTGAAGCTTTCTTT. It translates to CASSLLEGTEAFF.

This clone has a single count. This sequence joins TRBV12-5 and TRBJ2-1, with D perhaps TRBD2 (6 bases). This CDR3 is built from 15 residues. The germline V gene encodes CDR1 LGHNT and CDR2 FRNRAP. Deletions cut 0 bases from V and 6 bases from J, with 12 bases between. CDR3 sequence: CASGLVGSGSNEQFF. The CDR3 nucleotides are TGTGCTAGTGGTTTGGTCGGTAGCGGATCCAATGAGCAGTTCTTC.

The rearrangement uses TRBV20-1 and TRBJ2-1, with D tentatively TRBD2 (5 bases). The germline gives CDR1 DFQATT, CDR2 SNEGSKA (reference sequence). The V end was cut by 4 bases, the J end by 9 bases, with 10 bases between. There are 11 residues in the CDR3. The CDR3 region is CSATSGFEQFF. DNA of the CDR3: TGCAGTGCTACCAGCGGATTTGAGCAGTTCTTC.

The rearrangement joins TRBV7-3 to TRBJ2-3; TRBD2 matches 8 bases. Germline lookup yields CDR1 SGHTA and CDR2 FQGTGA. Trimming at V came to 0 bases and at J to 2 bases, leaving 10 bases not matched to a gene. This CDR3 is built from 18 residues. The CDR3 coding sequence is TGTGCCAGCAGCTTAACGGGCAGCGGCGGGGGGAACACAGATACGCAGTATTTT. Protein product: CASSLTGSGGGNTDTQYF.

The chain combines TRBV7-9 with TRBJ2-2; D uncertain. Germline V gene data show CDR1 as SEHNR and CDR2 as FQNEAQ (reference sequence). Trimming stripped 5 bases from V and 6 bases from J, with 10 bases between. The CDR3 has 13 residues. The CDR3 sequence is CASSLLGSGELFF. The CDR3 nucleotides read TGTGCCAGCAGCCTTCTGGGATCCGGGGAGCTGTTTTTT.

CDR3 in amino acids: CASSGTRRGDTEAFF. Here the CDR3 DNA reads TGCGCCAGCAGTGGGACACGCCGAGGGGACACTGAAGCTTTCTTT. The chain combines TRBV5-1 with TRBJ1-1; weak D call: TRBD1 (6 bases). This CDR3 comprises 15 residues. The germline gives CDR1 SGHRS, CDR2 YFSETQ. The germline V and J ends were trimmed by 5 bases and 3 bases, with 17 bases remaining between them.

The chain carries TRBV5-5 and TRBJ1-4; the D gene is possibly TRBD1 (6 bases). This CDR3 has 15 residues. V dropped 4 bases and J dropped 7 bases, with 17 bases sitting between them. The germline gives CDR1 SGHKS, CDR2 YYEKEE (reference sequence). Here the CDR3 reads CASSAIQGDSEKLFF. As DNA, the CDR3 is TGTGCCAGCAGCGCGATACAGGGTGACAGTGAAAAACTGTTTTTT.

This clone was seen more than once but under ten times. V usage is TRBV19 and J usage is TRBJ2-3, with TRBD2 matching over 11 bases. This CDR3 is 13 amino acids long. V was pared by 7 bases and J by 9 bases, with 6 bases of the junction left unmatched. In germline, CDR1 is LNHDA, CDR2 SQIVND (reference sequence). The CDR3 nucleotides are TGTGCCAGTACCACGCTAGCGGGGGGAACGCAGTATTTT. It specifies CASTTLAGGTQYF. Filled out from reference TRBV19 and TRBJ2-3, the complete variable domain reads DGGITQSPKYLFRKEGQNVTLSCEQNLNHDAMYWYRQDPGQGLRLIYYSQIVNDFQKGDIAEGYSVSREKKESFPLTVTSAQKNPTAFYLCASTTLAGGTQYFGPGTRLTVL.

V and J are TRBV7-2 and TRBJ2-7, with D tentatively TRBD1 (6 bases). The CDR3 consists of 16 residues. Germline V gene lookup returns CDR1 SGHTA and CDR2 FQGNSA. V was cut by 1 base and J by 0 bases, with 13 bases left in between. DNA of the CDR3: TGTGCCAGCAGCTTAGGCACAGGGATCATCTCCTACGAGCAGTACTTC. This translates into CASSLGTGIISYEQYF.

The chain couples TRBV4-1 to TRBJ1-6, with D uncertain. The germline V gene encodes CDR1 MGHRA and CDR2 YSYEKL. The V end was cut by 3 bases, the J end by 5 bases, with 2 bases between. The CDR3 is 12 amino acids. The CDR3 nucleotides read TGCGCCAGCAGCCATAATAATTCACCCCTCCACTTT. Amino acids: CASSHNNSPLHF.

This chain joins TRBV15 and TRBJ1-2; D is perhaps TRBD1 (6 bases). V was cut by 5 bases and J by 4 bases, with 11 bases left in between. Germline CDR1 and CDR2: LNHNV and YYDKDF (reference sequence). This CDR3 has 13 amino acids. The chain's CDR3 is CATSPGGSYGYTF. For the CDR3, the DNA is TGTGCCACCAGCCCCGGGGGCTCCTATGGCTACACCTTC.

The gene calls are TRBV28 and TRBJ2-5; 7 bases line up with TRBD2. The CDR3 sequence is 15 residues long. Per the germline V gene, CDR1 is MDHEN and CDR2 is SYDVKM. The J segment lost 5 bases and the V segment lost 6 bases, leaving 12 bases of the junction unmatched. This CDR3 reads CASSRAGQGRETQYF. CDR3 DNA sequence: TGTGCCAGCAGCCGAGCGGGGCAGGGCCGGGAGACCCAGTACTTC.

The chain is built from TRBV11-2 and TRBJ2-5, with no clear D. The germline V gene has CDR1 SGHAT and CDR2 FQNNGV. The CDR3 has 13 residues. Trimming stripped 2 bases from V and 4 bases from J, with 8 bases between. The CDR3 protein is CASSLKRLETQYF. CDR3 coding DNA: TGTGCCAGCAGCTTAAAGCGTTTAGAGACCCAGTACTTC.

Written as DNA, the CDR3 is TGTGCCAGTAGTATAGTCCGAGGGGGGTCCTCCTCCTACGAGCAGTACTTC. This encodes CASSIVRGGSSSYEQYF. The J gene is TRBJ2-7, the V gene TRBV19; the D gene could be TRBD1 or TRBD2 (6 bases each). V gave up 1 base and J gave up 0 bases, with 16 bases separating them. The CDR3 extends over 17 amino acids. Germline CDR1 and CDR2: LNHDA and SQIVND (reference sequence). Full variable domain (outside the CDR3, taken from reference TRBV19 and TRBJ2-7): DGGITQSPKYLFRKEGQNVTLSCEQNLNHDAMYWYRQDPGQGLRLIYYSQIVNDFQKGDIAEGYSVSREKKESFPLTVTSAQKNPTAFYLCASSIVRGGSSSYEQYFGPGTRLTVT.

This clone was seen only once. This chain uses TRBV7-3 with TRBJ2-1; 9 bases are shared with TRBD1. The CDR3 has 16 amino acids. V lost 0 bases to trimming and J lost 2 bases; unmatched junction nucleotides: 2. Germline V gene sequence: CDR1 SGHTA, CDR2 FQGTGA. The CDR3 loop is CASSLTGQGTYNEQFF. DNA for the CDR3: TGTGCCAGCAGCTTAACAGGACAGGGGACCTACAATGAGCAGTTCTTC.